This record looks at one T cell receptor (beta chain) sequence and its context. The target antigen is unknown. This sample is part of a study of T cell responses to AZD1222 COVID-19 vaccine. The study's findings and limits: The donor group comprised mostly white British people and more females; the analysis possibly underestimated clonal diversity. The repertoires were collected only after the peak T cell response. Of the AZD1222 recipients, only 5 or 6 were seropositive at baseline.

Measured with immunoSEQ multiplex PCR; TCRdb has only the in-frame clones, and not every one. The sample carries some 97,000 clones, 88% recorded once. CDR1 is SGDLS, CDR2 YYNGEE, per germline. The V segment lost 2 bases and the J segment 7 bases; nucleotides outside the gene matches: 5. The CDR3 loop spans 16 amino acids. The sequenced sample was peripheral blood, obtained on day 0 of AZD1222 vaccination. The sequence was collected from an adult in good health. The V gene is TRBV9, the J gene TRBJ2-1; 14 bases match TRBD2. The CDR3 region has the DNA TGTGCCAGCAGCGTCCCCGGGACTAGCGGGAGAAATGAGCAGTTCTTC. It yields the protein CASSVPGTSGRNEQFF.